This T cell receptor (beta chain) was profiled in a study of PD-1 blockade in classical Hodgkin lymphoma. The patients all showed relapse after autologous stem cell transplantation, while their brentuximab vedotin exposure varied. The best responses consisted of complete response, partial response or progressive disease. About this clone: The antigen is unknown. At one boundary the junction diverges from the germline segment, which might be a read error.

Findings of the study overall: Relapsed/refractory patients reportedly had the lowest baseline TCR diversity, below newly diagnosed patients, who were below healthy donors. Initiation of nivolumab under 1 year after ASCT led to exclusion of patients.

The data were produced by immunoSEQ multiplex PCR, yet TCRdb's version contains in-frame clones alone and is incomplete. The sample has fewer than 25,000 clones; 74% are singletons. Germline-derived CDR1 and CDR2 are LGHNA and YSLEER. CDR3 length equals 14 residues. This sequence was found in a human donor with classical Hodgkin lymphoma. Sequencing was performed on peripheral blood mononuclear cells (PBMCs), taken at baseline. The chain links TRBV4-3 to TRBJ2-7, with unresolved D. As DNA, the CDR3 is TGCGCCAGCGGCCAAGAGCTGGCGGCCTACGAGCAGTACTTC. Amino acids: CASGQELAAYEQYF.